Below, 27 T cell receptor beta chains from the same sample are listed, as sequenced in a study of neurological immune-mediated disorders. TCRdb reanalysed the 5' RACE reads using MiXCR and keeps one entry per CDR3 protein. The data show about 66,000 distinct CDR3 sequences, with around 5% seen just once and around 2.8% held by the top ten. The sample comprised PBMCs. These receptors originate from a woman aged 25-40 years with multiple sclerosis.

The V and J genes are TRBV29-1 and TRBJ1-2; D possibly corresponds to TRBD1 (6 bases). This CDR3 is 12 amino acids long. CDR1 is SQVTM and CDR2 is ANQGSEA in the germline V gene. V gave up 3 bases and J gave up 8 bases, with 13 bases separating them. CDR3 in DNA: TGCAGCGTTGATTCAGGGGCGGGAGGCTACACCTTC. Protein: CSVDSGAGGYTF. The full variable domain, with the rest looked up from reference TRBV29-1 and TRBJ1-2, is SAVISQKPSRDICQRGTSLTIQCQVDSQVTMMFWYRQQPGQSLTLIATANQGSEATYESGFVIDKFPISRPNLTFSTLTVSNMSPEDSSIYLCSVDSGAGGYTFGSGTRLTVV.

This clonotype came up many times. This sequence joins TRBV29-1 and TRBJ2-3; D unclear. The CDR3 sequence is 16 residues long. Germline V gives CDR1 SQVTM, CDR2 ANQGSEA. The V gene lost 0 bases and the J gene lost 4 bases, with 17 bases spanning the gap. CDR3 protein: CSVEDRLKLSADTQYF. Written as DNA, the CDR3 is TGCAGCGTTGAAGATCGTTTGAAGCTATCGGCAGATACGCAGTATTTT.

The rearrangement uses TRBV20-1 and TRBJ1-1; D may be TRBD1 (5 bases). Per germline, CDR1 DFQATT and CDR2 SNEGSKA (reference sequence). V was trimmed by 5 bases and J by 7 bases, leaving 11 bases between them. The CDR3 spans 11 residues. The CDR3 region is CSAPRQGEAFF. For the CDR3, the DNA is TGCAGTGCTCCTCGGCAGGGTGAAGCTTTCTTT.

This clonotype was counted only a few times. CDR3 residues: CSARDSRFFNEQFF. CDR3 bases: TGCAGTGCTAGAGATAGTCGGTTCTTTAATGAGCAGTTCTTC. The chain combines TRBV20-1 with TRBJ2-1; D remains unclear. The length of the CDR3 is 14 residues. V was shortened by 0 bases and J by 7 bases, with 13 bases between the two germline ends. Germline CDR1 is DFQATT and CDR2 is SNEGSKA (reference sequence).

This clonotype showed up just a few times. The V call is TRBV3-1, the J call TRBJ1-1; 7 bases fit TRBD1. Germline V gene sequence: CDR1 LGHDT, CDR2 YNNKEL (reference sequence). This CDR3 is built from 14 residues. Trimming at V came to 2 bases and at J to 1 base, leaving 1 base not matched to a gene. The CDR3 loop reads CASSQNRGNTEAFF. Written as DNA, the CDR3 is TGTGCCAGCAGCCAAAACAGGGGGAACACTGAAGCTTTCTTT. The whole variable domain, filled in from reference TRBV3-1 and TRBJ1-1, reads DTAVSQTPKYLVTQMGNDKSIKCEQNLGHDTMYWYKQDSKKFLKIMFSYNNKELIINETVPNRFSPKSPDKAHLNLHINSLELGDSAVYFCASSQNRGNTEAFFGQGTRLTVV.

This clonotype appeared many times. J is TRBJ2-5 and V is TRBV7-9, with 11 bases fitting TRBD2. The V segment lost 5 bases and the J segment 2 bases; nucleotides outside the gene matches: 4. This CDR3 has 15 amino acids. Per germline, CDR1 SEHNR and CDR2 FQNEAQ (reference sequence). The chain's CDR3 is CASSPTSGAQETQYF. DNA for the CDR3: TGTGCCAGCAGCCCGACTAGCGGGGCTCAAGAGACCCAGTACTTC.

This clonotype has a count of ten or more. V is TRBV6-1 and J is TRBJ1-1; D ambiguous. V was trimmed by 8 bases and J by 5 bases, leaving 12 bases between them. CDR3 length: 12 amino acids. In germline, CDR1 is MNHNS, CDR2 SASEGT. CDR3 sequence: CASRTAFTEAFF. For the CDR3, the DNA is TGTGCCAGCCGGACGGCGTTTACTGAAGCTTTCTTT.

This clonotype was recorded many times. The V and J genes are TRBV20-1 and TRBJ1-6, with D possibly being TRBD1 (5 bases). The CDR3 is made up of 18 amino acids. Looked up from germline, CDR1 is DFQATT and CDR2 is SNEGSKA (reference sequence). Trimming took off 0 bases at V and 1 base at J, with 16 bases between the two ends. CDR3 bases: TGCAGTGCTAGAGATCCCCTAGCGGGGGAATCCTATAATTCACCCCTCCACTTT. Translating gives CSARDPLAGESYNSPLHF.

On this clonotype itself: A junction boundary mismatches the germline segment, possibly from a read error. The rearrangement links TRBV20-1 to TRBJ1-5; TRBD1 matches 8 bases. The CDR3 contains 14 residues. Germline assignment: CDR1 DFQATT and CDR2 SNEGSKA (reference sequence). CDR3 DNA: TGCAGTGCTTCCCCAGGGGGCGGAGATCAGCCCCAGAATTTT. Its translation: CSASPGGGDQPQNF.

In this sample, this clonotype turned up many times. The CDR3: CASSHYASNQPQHF. CDR3 sequence (DNA): TGTGCCAGCAGCCATTATGCTAGCAATCAGCCCCAGCATTTT. The chain joins TRBV28 to TRBJ1-5; D is uncertain. The CDR3 has 14 residues. Germline assignment: CDR1 MDHEN and CDR2 SYDVKM. V lost 6 bases and J lost 0, with 9 bases in between.

This clonotype was counted ten times or more. This chain joins TRBV28 and TRBJ2-7; D tentatively reads TRBD1 or TRBD2 (5 bases each). The CDR3 runs 15 residues. Trimming shortened V by 5 bases and J by 0 bases, and 14 bases separated the two germline ends. The germline V gene has CDR1 MDHEN and CDR2 SYDVKM. CDR3 residues: CASSPRGQSSYEQYF. The DNA of the CDR3 is TGTGCCAGCAGTCCCCGGGGCCAGAGCTCCTACGAGCAGTACTTC.

The table lists this clonotype with many counts. The CDR3: CASSPDPPGTQPQHF. DNA of the CDR3: TGTGCCAGCAGCCCCGACCCCCCAGGGACTCAGCCCCAGCATTTT. V gene TRBV5-4 combines with J gene TRBJ1-5; TRBD1 is a possible D gene (5 bases). Germline loops: CDR1 SGHNT, CDR2 YYREEE (reference sequence). V was trimmed by 4 bases and J by 6 bases, leaving 17 bases between them. The CDR3 contains 15 residues. The complete variable domain, with remaining parts taken from reference TRBV5-4 and TRBJ1-5, reads ETGVTQSPTHLIKTRGQQVTLRCSSQSGHNTVSWYQQALGQGPQFIFQYYREEENGRGNFPPRFSGLQFPNYSSELNVNALELDDSALYLCASSPDPPGTQPQHFGDGTRLSIL.

Many counts were recorded for this clonotype. V is TRBV20-1 and J is TRBJ2-2; D remains ambiguous. The CDR3 length is 13 residues. CDR1 and CDR2 (germline): DFQATT, SNEGSKA (reference sequence). Deletions cut 3 bases from V and 4 bases from J, with 9 bases between. This CDR3 is CSASYLSTGELFF. The CDR3 bases are TGCAGTGCTAGTTATCTAAGCACCGGGGAGCTGTTTTTT.

This clonotype came up many times. The J gene is TRBJ2-7, the V gene TRBV15; D assignment may be TRBD1 or TRBD2 (6 bases each). This CDR3 spans 14 amino acids. V dropped 0 bases and J dropped 4 bases, with 10 bases sitting between them. From germline, CDR1 is LNHNV and CDR2 YYDKDF (reference sequence). CDR3 sequence: CATSRDRRGYEQYF. The CDR3 bases are TGTGCCACCAGCAGAGATCGGAGGGGGTACGAGCAGTACTTC.

This clonotype occurred many times. The chain is built from TRBV9 and TRBJ2-1; TRBD2 matches 16 bases. Germline trimming cut 3 bases from V and 4 bases from J; bases unmatched to any gene: 10. Germline CDR1 reads SGDLS; CDR2 reads YYNGEE. The CDR3 covers 19 residues. CDR3 bases: TGTGCCAGCAGCGGAGGGACTAGCGGGGGGGCCTTCCATTACAATGAGCAGTTCTTC. It encodes CASSGGTSGGAFHYNEQFF.

This clonotype was observed at least ten times. For the CDR3, the DNA is TGCAGTGCTAGAGCGGGGCCTGGCTCACCCCTCCACTTT. Protein product: CSARAGPGSPLHF. The chain uses TRBV20-1 and TRBJ1-6, with D perhaps matching TRBD1 (5 bases). CDR1 DFQATT and CDR2 SNEGSKA come from the germline V gene (reference sequence). The length of the CDR3 is 13 residues. Trimming stripped 1 base from V and 10 bases from J, with 11 bases between.

This clonotype was detected ten times or more. The chain is built from TRBV6-6 and TRBJ1-5; D might be TRBD1 (5 bases). Germline-derived CDR1 and CDR2 are MNHNY and SVGAGI (reference sequence). V gave up 7 bases and J gave up 0 bases, with 19 bases separating them. The CDR3 totals 17 residues. CDR3 amino acids: CASIEERGGHSNQPQHF. DNA of the CDR3: TGTGCCAGCATCGAAGAGAGGGGAGGACATAGCAATCAGCCCCAGCATTTT.

This clonotype was picked up many times. The V call is TRBV7-8, the J call TRBJ1-2, with a tentative D call TRBD1 (5 bases). V gave up 5 bases and J gave up 0 bases, with 13 bases separating them. CDR3 size: 15 residues. Germline-derived CDR1 and CDR2 are SGHVS and FQNEAQ. Written as DNA, the CDR3 is TGTGCCAGCAGCCCCCGGGACGGAACTAACTATGGCTACACCTTC. Residues: CASSPRDGTNYGYTF.

This clonotype has a handful of counts. The chain is built from TRBV25-1 and TRBJ1-1; TRBD1 is a possible D gene (5 bases). The CDR3 loop spans 15 amino acids. Trimming removed 3 bases at V and 8 bases at J, with 19 bases between. The germline V gene encodes CDR1 MGHDK and CDR2 SYGVNS. The CDR3 sequence: CASSDPDRVGFEAFF. In DNA form, the CDR3 reads TGTGCCAGCAGTGACCCAGACAGAGTCGGATTCGAAGCTTTCTTT. The whole variable domain, filled in from reference TRBV25-1 and TRBJ1-1, reads EADIYQTPRYLVIGTGKKITLECSQTMGHDKMYWYQQDPGMELHLIHYSYGVNSTEKGDLSSESTVSRIRTEHFPLTLESARPSHTSQYLCASSDPDRVGFEAFFGQGTRLTVV.

This clonotype has a count of ten or more. The rearrangement uses TRBV20-1 and TRBJ1-4; D may be TRBD1 (5 bases). Between the trimmed V and J ends, which lost 6 bases and 7 bases, there was a span of 15 bases. Per the germline V gene, CDR1 is DFQATT and CDR2 is SNEGSKA (reference sequence). The CDR3 is 13 amino acids. CDR3: CSAPWGVSEKLFF. In nucleotides, the CDR3 is TGCAGTGCCCCTTGGGGGGTATCTGAAAAACTGTTTTTT.

This clonotype was seen repeatedly, ten times or more. The chain recombines TRBV20-1 with TRBJ2-5, with D hard to call. The V end was cut by 5 bases, the J end by 5 bases, with 9 bases between. Looked up from germline, CDR1 is DFQATT and CDR2 is SNEGSKA (reference sequence). This CDR3 spans 11 amino acids. The CDR3, as DNA: TGCAGTGCTCCATCCCTGGAGACCCAGTACTTC. It encodes CSAPSLETQYF.

This clonotype was counted between two and nine times. The chain combines TRBV3-1 with TRBJ2-7; 14 bases align to TRBD2. CDR3 size: 16 residues. Germline V gene data show CDR1 as LGHDT and CDR2 as YNNKEL (reference sequence). V shed 4 bases, J shed 11 bases, and the junction held 13 bases outside the gene matches. CDR3 sequence: CASSRSLTSGGAKEYF. In nucleotides, the CDR3 is TGTGCCAGCAGCCGCTCGCTGACTAGCGGGGGGGCCAAGGAGTACTTC.

This clonotype was seen many times. The chain employs TRBV5-1 and TRBJ2-5, with TRBD2 matching 7 bases. CDR1 and CDR2 from the germline V gene are SGHRS and YFSETQ. The CDR3 is 14 amino acids. V trimming: 2 bases; J trimming: 4 bases; junction bases outside the gene matches: 5. The CDR3, as DNA: TGCGCCAGCAGCTTATCCTGGGGGGGAGAGACCCAGTACTTC. Translated: CASSLSWGGETQYF.

As regards this clonotype: The CDR3 carries no conserved terminal phenylalanine or tryptophan, so it likely arises from a read error. This rearrangement joins TRBV20-1 to TRBJ2-7; 9 nucleotides align to TRBD1. Germline V CDR1 and CDR2: DFQATT, SNEGSKA (reference sequence). The CDR3 totals 13 residues. Trimming took 5 bases from V and 5 from J; bases not matched to a gene: 7. The CDR3 spells CSASPDRGNEQYN. CDR3 nucleotides: TGCAGTGCTTCCCCGGACAGGGGAAACGAGCAGTACAAC.

This clonotype was observed a handful of times. V gene TRBV20-1 combines with J gene TRBJ2-1, with TRBD2 matching over 9 bases. This CDR3 has 15 amino acids. In germline, CDR1 is DFQATT, CDR2 SNEGSKA (reference sequence). After removal of 3 bases from V and 3 bases from J, the junction contained 6 bases not matched to a gene. CDR3 residues: CSARRPSGIYNEQFF. DNA of the CDR3: TGCAGTGCTAGGCGGCCTAGCGGGATCTACAATGAGCAGTTCTTC.

The V gene is TRBV6-5, the J gene TRBJ1-6; no definite D call. CDR3 length equals 14 residues. Germline CDR1 is MNHEY and CDR2 is SVGAGI. Trimming took 7 bases from V and 5 from J, leaving 12 bases between them. Here the CDR3 DNA reads TGTGCCAGCACGCGGGATCAAAATAATTCACCCCTCCACTTT. Its translation is CASTRDQNNSPLHF.

This clonotype was recorded many times. The V and J genes are TRBV9 and TRBJ2-5; 8 positions agree with TRBD1. The CDR3 has 13 residues. V lost 7 bases to trimming and J lost 1 base; unmatched junction nucleotides: 3. CDR1 and CDR2 from the germline V gene are SGDLS and YYNGEE. CDR3 bases: TGTGCCAGCGGGGACAGGATCCAAGAGACCCAGTACTTC. Translation: CASGDRIQETQYF.